This T cell receptor beta chain is drawn from a study of post-analysis software for immune sequencing data (dated by TCRdb to the mid-2010s). In terms of the full investigation: The recorded disease courses included relapsing-remitting, secondary progressive and progressive-relapsing multiple sclerosis, and some patients had no subtype annotation. The patient repertoires were set against eleven to twelve previously published healthy control repertoires from donors whose ages ranged from 6 to 25 years. A subset of samples was prepared in parallel using single-end sample barcoding, then pooled and co-amplified after Illumina adapter ligation.

The investigation overall reported the following: Strong co-clustering of samples prepared in the same batch was shown by direct clustering with F measure, prompting a batch-effect correction. The control group was slightly older than the multiple sclerosis patient group. Roughly 5 TRBV segments, including TRBV5-6, TRBV5-1 and TRBV20-1, were significantly more frequent in patients than controls. Significantly lower normalized Chao1 diversity was found in multiple sclerosis patients than in controls, suggesting substantial peripheral T-cell clonal expansion.

CDR3 length: 13 amino acids, cysteine to phenylalanine. Left in the record is the CDR3 DNA by itself, 39 bases read in frame from the first base. The germline V gene specifies SGHRS as CDR1 and YFSETQ as CDR2. On this clonotype itself: What this receptor recognizes is not known. One end of the junction fails to match germline, which may point to a read error.

The library was built by means of PCR. Sequencing took place on an Illumina HiSeq 2500. To reduce PCR and sequencing biases, unique molecular identifiers were built into the TCR beta cDNA libraries. Every 1 to 10 million input T cells yielded approximately 500,000 cDNA molecules, meaning each molecule approximated one T cell. The patient libraries were prepared and sequenced with the same protocol used for the earlier healthy control dataset. Samples belonging to the same batch were prepared together, multiplexed and sequenced on a shared HiSeq lane. Per the source publication's procedure: Raw barcoded reads were processed with MIGEC, discarding single-read molecular identifier groups before consensus assembly and CDR3 extraction. Clonotype tables were post-analysed with VDJtools, normalizing diversity by down-sampling all datasets to the smallest sample size. Repertoire overlap clustering matched CDR3 amino acid but not nucleotide sequences to correct batch-related cross-sample contamination. TCRdb itself trimmed the public reads at Q25 with fastp, ran MiXCR and retained productive beta chains. Identical CDR3 proteins give one entry, which carries the most common genes and DNA. TCRdb, rather than the study authors, made the V and J calls. The table for this sample lists 820,000 or so distinct CDR3 sequences; approximately 57% of them were counted only once. Roughly 4.4% of the sample goes to the ten largest clones.

TCR beta repertoires were profiled from peripheral blood of more than ten young patients with multiple sclerosis to demonstrate the VDJtools post-analysis software. The multiple sclerosis patients were children and adolescents ranging in age from about 6 to 16 years. This TCR was recovered from a girl aged 5-17 years with multiple sclerosis. Sequencing was done on a sample of blood. The receptor chain draws on TRBV5-1 and TRBJ2-7, and 9 junctional nucleotides match TRBD1. The sequenced DNA: TGCGCCAGCAGTCCGGGACAGGGTTACGAGCGGTACTTC. This gives the protein CASSPGQGYERYF.